This T cell receptor (beta chain) was documented in a study of vaccination and CD4 T cells after COVID-19. Note on this clonotype: The antigen is undetermined.

An Oncomine TCR Beta short-read assay was used to sequence the DNA from cultured CD4+ T cells. TCRdb re-called the PCR reads through MiXCR, storing one row per CDR3 protein. Of roughly 17,000 distinct CDR3 sequences in the sample, roughly half were seen once. As for treatment: roughly nine-day PBMC culture with coronavirus spike peptide pools or control peptides (ViraFEST assay). ViraFEST enlarged antigen-specific T cell populations with peptide pools and afterwards sequenced TCRs. Trimming at V came to 5 bases and at J to 4 bases, leaving 7 bases not matched to a gene. CDR1 and CDR2 from the germline V gene are SGHNT and YENEEA. There are 14 residues in the CDR3.

The sequence was obtained from a human donor who had recovered from COVID-19. Sequenced material: CD4+ T cells from blood, cultured in vitro. The chain couples TRBV11-3 to TRBJ1-1, with 7 positions matching TRBD1. CDR3 sequence (DNA): TGTGCCAGCAGCACCATAACAGGGGTCACTGAAGCTTTCTTT. Protein: CASSTITGVTEAFF. The full variable domain, rest sourced from reference TRBV11-3 and TRBJ1-1, is EAGVVQSPRYKIIEKKQPVAFWCNPISGHNTLYWYLQNLGQGPELLIRYENEEAVDDSQLPKDRFSAERLKGVDSTLKIQPAELGDSAVYLCASSTITGVTEAFFGQGTRLTVV.